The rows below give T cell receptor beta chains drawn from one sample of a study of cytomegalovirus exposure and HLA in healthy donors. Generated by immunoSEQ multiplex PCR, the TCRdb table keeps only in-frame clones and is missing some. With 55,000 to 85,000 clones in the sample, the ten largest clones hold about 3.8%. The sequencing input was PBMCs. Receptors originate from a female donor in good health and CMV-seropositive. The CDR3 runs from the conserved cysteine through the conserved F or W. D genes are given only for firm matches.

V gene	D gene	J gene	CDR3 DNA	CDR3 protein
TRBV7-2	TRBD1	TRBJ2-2	TGTGCCAGCAGCTTAAAGGGGGCGAGGCTGAACACCGGGGAGCTGTTTTTT	CASSLKGARLNTGELFF
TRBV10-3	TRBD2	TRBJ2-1	TGTGCCACCAAACCGGGACTAGAGTTCAATGAGCAGTTCTTC	CATKPGLEFNEQFF
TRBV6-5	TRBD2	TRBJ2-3	TGTGCCAGCAGTTACTCGTCTAGCGGCGGCACAGATACGCAGTATTTT	CASSYSSSGGTDTQYF
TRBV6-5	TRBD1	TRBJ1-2	TGTGCCAGCAGAGCGACAGGGGGCGTAATCGGTGGCTACACCTTC	CASRATGGVIGGYTF
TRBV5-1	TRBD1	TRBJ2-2	TGCGCCAGCAGCTCCTCGACAGGGGACGGGGAGCTGTTTTTT	CASSSSTGDGELFF
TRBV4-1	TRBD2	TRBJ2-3	TGCGCCAGCAGCCCGTTGGGGGGGGCAGATACGCAGTATTTT	CASSPLGGADTQYF
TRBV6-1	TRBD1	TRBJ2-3	TGTGCCAGCAGGGCGGGACAGGGAGGTGATACGCAGTATTTT	CASRAGQGGDTQYF
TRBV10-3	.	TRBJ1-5	TGTGCCATCAGTGAGAGGGGGGGTAGCAATCAGCCCCAGCATTTT	CAISERGGSNQPQHF
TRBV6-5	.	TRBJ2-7	TGTGCCAGCAGTTACTCCGGACAGAACTTCTACGAGCAGTACTTC	CASSYSGQNFYEQYF
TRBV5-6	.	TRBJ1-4	TGTGCCAGCAGTTCCGGGACTTACACAACTAATGAAAAACTGTTTTTT	CASSSGTYTTNEKLFF